The rows below give T cell receptor beta chains drawn from one sample of a study of cytomegalovirus exposure and HLA in healthy donors. TCRdb's copy holds only in-frame clones and misses some; the assay was immunoSEQ multiplex PCR. The repertoire includes approximately 150,000 clones, about nine tenths of them detected once, and less than 5.5% sits in the top ten. Sample: PBMCs. These TCRs come from a man aged 18 to 35 in good health and CMV-seropositive. Each CDR3 is given with its conserved first and last residue. D genes are given only for firm matches. Clone size appears in some rows only: once, few, many, or a class for an expanded clone.

D	V	J	size	CDR3	DNA
TRBD1	TRBV5-1	TRBJ2-1	NA	CASSLGTGLPYNEQFF	TGCGCCAGCAGCTTAGGGACAGGGCTTCCCTACAATGAGCAGTTCTTC
TRBD2	TRBV9	TRBJ2-1	NA	CASSVISGVGNEQFF	TGTGCCAGCAGCGTAATTAGCGGGGTAGGCAATGAGCAGTTCTTC
NA	TRBV2	TRBJ1-3	NA	CASSEEMGGVSGNTIYF	TGTGCCAGCAGTGAAGAGATGGGGGGAGTCTCTGGAAACACCATATATTTT
NA	TRBV9	TRBJ2-1	once	CASSVSVEDEQFF	TGTGCCAGCAGCGTTTCGGTCGAAGATGAGCAGTTCTTC
TRBD1	TRBV28	TRBJ2-2	NA	CASSSPDRAAGELFF	TGTGCCAGCAGTTCACCCGACAGGGCGGCCGGGGAGCTGTTTTTT
NA	TRBV5-4	TRBJ2-7	few	CASSGDSSYEQYF	TGTGCCAGCAGTGGGGACTCGAGCTACGAGCAGTACTTC
TRBD2	TRBV7-6	TRBJ2-5	NA	CASSPPGGTQYF	TGTGCCAGCAGCCCCCCGGGAGGCACCCAGTACTTC
TRBD1	TRBV7-9	TRBJ2-7	few	CASSLTGGSYEQYF	TGTGCCAGCAGCTTAACAGGGGGTTCCTACGAGCAGTACTTC
TRBD1	TRBV7-2	TRBJ1-5	NA	CASSTSGTGAGQPQHF	TGTGCCAGCAGCACATCCGGGACAGGGGCAGGTCAGCCCCAGCATTTT
NA	TRBV25-1	TRBJ2-7	NA	CASSDYGAREQYF	TGTGCCAGCAGTGATTATGGGGCCCGGGAGCAGTACTTC
TRBD1	TRBV28	TRBJ1-2	once	CASSPQTGGGYTF	TGTGCCAGCAGTCCGCAGACAGGGGGTGGCTACACCTTC
NA	TRBV12-2	TRBJ1-1	NA	CASRVVPGHRNTEAFF	TGTGCAAGTCGCGTCGTCCCGGGACACAGGAACACTGAAGCTTTCTTT
NA	TRBV20-1	TRBJ2-4	NA	CSAAPGNIQYF	TGCAGTGCTGCCCCCGGGAACATTCAGTACTTC
TRBD2	TRBV6-4	TRBJ2-7	NA	CASSEGTSGSYEQYF	TGTGCCAGCAGTGAAGGGACTAGCGGGAGTTACGAGCAGTACTTC
NA	TRBV5-4	TRBJ1-6	NA	CASSLGQDNSPLHF	TGTGCCAGCAGCTTGGGGCAGGATAATTCACCCCTCCACTTT
NA	TRBV5-1	TRBJ1-2	NA	CASSFRQVNDGYTF	TGCGCCAGCAGCTTCCGACAGGTTAACGATGGCTACACCTTC
TRBD1	TRBV5-3	TRBJ1-5	NA	CARSPTAQGNQPQHF	TGTGCCAGAAGCCCCACGGCACAGGGGAATCAGCCCCAGCATTTT
TRBD1	TRBV19	TRBJ1-5	NA	CATGQGSGPQHF	TGTGCCACTGGACAGGGGTCCGGACCCCAGCATTTT
TRBD1	TRBV27	TRBJ1-2	NA	CASSFIDRGYGYTF	TGTGCCAGCAGTTTCATCGACAGGGGGTATGGCTACACCTTC
TRBD2	TRBV6-1	TRBJ2-2	NA	CASSEPLRGASTGELFF	TGTGCCAGCAGTGAACCGCTGCGGGGGGCTAGCACCGGGGAGCTGTTTTTT